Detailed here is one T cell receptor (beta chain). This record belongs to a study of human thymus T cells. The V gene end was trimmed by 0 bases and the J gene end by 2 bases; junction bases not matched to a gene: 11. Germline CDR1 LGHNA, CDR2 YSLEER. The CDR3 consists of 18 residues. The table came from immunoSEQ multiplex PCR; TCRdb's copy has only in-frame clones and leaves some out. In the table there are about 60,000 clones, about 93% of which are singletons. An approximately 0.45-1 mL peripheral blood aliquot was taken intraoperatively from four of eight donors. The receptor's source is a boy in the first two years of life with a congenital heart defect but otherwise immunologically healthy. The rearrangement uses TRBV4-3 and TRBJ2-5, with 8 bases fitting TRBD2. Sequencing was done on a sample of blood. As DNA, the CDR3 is TGCGCCAGCAGCCAAGACCTCCAACCGGGACTAGGGCAAGAGACCCAGTACTTC. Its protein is CASSQDLQPGLGQETQYF.